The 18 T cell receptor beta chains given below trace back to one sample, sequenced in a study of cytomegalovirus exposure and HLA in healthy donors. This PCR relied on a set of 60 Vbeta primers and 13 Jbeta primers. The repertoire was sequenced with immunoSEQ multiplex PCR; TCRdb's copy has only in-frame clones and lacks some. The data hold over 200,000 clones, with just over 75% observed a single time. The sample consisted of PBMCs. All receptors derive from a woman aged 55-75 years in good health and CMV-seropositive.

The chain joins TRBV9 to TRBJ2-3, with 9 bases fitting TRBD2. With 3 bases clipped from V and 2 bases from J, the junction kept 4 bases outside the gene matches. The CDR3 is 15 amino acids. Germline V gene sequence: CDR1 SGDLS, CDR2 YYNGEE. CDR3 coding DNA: TGTGCCAGCAGCGCCTTAGCGGGGGTCACAGATACGCAGTATTTT. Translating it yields CASSALAGVTDTQYF.

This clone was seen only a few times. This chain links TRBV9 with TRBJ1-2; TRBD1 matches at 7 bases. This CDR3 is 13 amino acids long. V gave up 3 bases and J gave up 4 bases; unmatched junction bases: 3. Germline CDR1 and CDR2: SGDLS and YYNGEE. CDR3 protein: CASSGGTVYGYTF. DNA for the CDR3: TGTGCCAGCAGCGGCGGGACAGTCTATGGCTACACCTTC.

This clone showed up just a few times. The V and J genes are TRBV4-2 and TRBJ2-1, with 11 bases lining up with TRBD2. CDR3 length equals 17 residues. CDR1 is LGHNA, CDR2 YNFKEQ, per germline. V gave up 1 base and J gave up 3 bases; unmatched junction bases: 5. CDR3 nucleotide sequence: TGTGCCAGCAGCCAAGGGGCTAGCGGGGGGATCTACAATGAGCAGTTCTTC. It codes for CASSQGASGGIYNEQFF.

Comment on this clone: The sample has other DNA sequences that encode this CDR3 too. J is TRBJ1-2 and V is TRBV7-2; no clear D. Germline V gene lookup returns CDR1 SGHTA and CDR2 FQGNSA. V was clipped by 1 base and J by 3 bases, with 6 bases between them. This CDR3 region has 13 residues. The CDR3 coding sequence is TGTGCCAGCAGCTTAGTCCAGGACTATGGCTACACCTTC. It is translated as CASSLVQDYGYTF.

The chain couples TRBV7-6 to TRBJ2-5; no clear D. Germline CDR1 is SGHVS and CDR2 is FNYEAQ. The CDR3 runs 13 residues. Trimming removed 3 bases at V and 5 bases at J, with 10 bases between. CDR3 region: CASSFGVRETQYF. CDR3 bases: TGTGCCAGCAGCTTCGGAGTCCGGGAGACCCAGTACTTC. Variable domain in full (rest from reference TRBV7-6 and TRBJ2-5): GAGVSQSPRYKVTKRGQDVALRCDPISGHVSLYWYRQALGQGPEFLTYFNYEAQQDKSGLPNDRFSAERPEGSISTLTIQRTEQRDSAMYRCASSFGVRETQYFGPGTRLLVL.

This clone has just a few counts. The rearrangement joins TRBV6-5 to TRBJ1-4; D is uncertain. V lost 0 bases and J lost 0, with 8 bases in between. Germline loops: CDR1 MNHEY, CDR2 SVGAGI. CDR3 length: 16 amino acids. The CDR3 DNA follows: TGTGCCAGCAGTTACTCGGTACTCTCAACTAATGAAAAACTGTTTTTT. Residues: CASSYSVLSTNEKLFF.

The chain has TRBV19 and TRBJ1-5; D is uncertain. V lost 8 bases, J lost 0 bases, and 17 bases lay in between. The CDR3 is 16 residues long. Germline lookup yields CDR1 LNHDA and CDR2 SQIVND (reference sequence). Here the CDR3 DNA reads TGTGCCAGTTATCCAGGTGGCAGGTATAGCAATCAGCCCCAGCATTTT. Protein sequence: CASYPGGRYSNQPQHF.

Written as DNA, the CDR3 is TGTGCCAGCAGCCAAACGAGGGACTACAATGAGCAGTTCTTC. It encodes CASSQTRDYNEQFF. The chain carries TRBV4-2 and TRBJ2-1; D possibly corresponds to TRBD2 (5 bases). The germline V gene encodes CDR1 LGHNA and CDR2 YNFKEQ. The CDR3 is made up of 14 amino acids. V was shortened by 2 bases and J by 3 bases, with 8 bases between the two germline ends.

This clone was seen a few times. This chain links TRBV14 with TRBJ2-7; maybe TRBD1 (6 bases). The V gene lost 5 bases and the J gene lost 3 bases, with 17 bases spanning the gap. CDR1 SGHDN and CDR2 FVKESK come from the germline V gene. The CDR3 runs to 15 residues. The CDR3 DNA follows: TGTGCCAGCAGCGAGGGGTTGGGGGACAACTACGAGCAGTACTTC. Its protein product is CASSEGLGDNYEQYF.

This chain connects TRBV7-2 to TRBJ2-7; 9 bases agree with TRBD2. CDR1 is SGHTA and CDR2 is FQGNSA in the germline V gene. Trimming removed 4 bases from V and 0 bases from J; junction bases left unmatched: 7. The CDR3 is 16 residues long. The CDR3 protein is CASSSGAGGLSYEQYF. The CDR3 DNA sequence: TGTGCCAGCAGCTCCGGAGCGGGGGGCCTCTCCTACGAGCAGTACTTC.

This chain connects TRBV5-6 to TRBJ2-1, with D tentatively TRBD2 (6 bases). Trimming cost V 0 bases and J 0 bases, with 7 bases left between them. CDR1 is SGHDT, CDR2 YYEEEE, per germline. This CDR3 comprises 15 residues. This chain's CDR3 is CASSLGGNSYNEQFF. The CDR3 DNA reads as TGTGCCAGCAGCTTGGGCGGGAACTCCTACAATGAGCAGTTCTTC.

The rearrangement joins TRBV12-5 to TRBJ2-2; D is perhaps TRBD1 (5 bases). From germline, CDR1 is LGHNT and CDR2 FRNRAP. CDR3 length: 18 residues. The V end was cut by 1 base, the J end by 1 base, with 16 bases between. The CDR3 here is CASGLGTNLGQNTGELFF. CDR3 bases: TGTGCTAGTGGTTTGGGGACCAACCTCGGACAGAACACCGGGGAGCTGTTTTTT.

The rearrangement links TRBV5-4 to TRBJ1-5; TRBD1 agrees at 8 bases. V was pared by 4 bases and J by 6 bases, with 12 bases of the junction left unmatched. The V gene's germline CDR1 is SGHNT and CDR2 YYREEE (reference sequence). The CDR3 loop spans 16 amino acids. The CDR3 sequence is CASSQDQGTGSQPQHF. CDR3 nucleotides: TGTGCCAGCAGCCAAGATCAGGGGACAGGATCTCAGCCCCAGCATTTT. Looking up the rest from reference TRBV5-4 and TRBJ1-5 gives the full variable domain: ETGVTQSPTHLIKTRGQQVTLRCSSQSGHNTVSWYQQALGQGPQFIFQYYREEENGRGNFPPRFSGLQFPNYSSELNVNALELDDSALYLCASSQDQGTGSQPQHFGDGTRLSIL.

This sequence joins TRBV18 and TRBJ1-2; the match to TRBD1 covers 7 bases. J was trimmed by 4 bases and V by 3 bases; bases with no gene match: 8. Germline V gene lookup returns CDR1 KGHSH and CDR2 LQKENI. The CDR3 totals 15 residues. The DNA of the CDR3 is TGTGCCAGCTCACCGCCGGGACAGAGCTTCTATGGCTACACCTTC. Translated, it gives CASSPPGQSFYGYTF. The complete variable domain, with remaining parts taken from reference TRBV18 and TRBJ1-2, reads NAGVMQNPRHLVRRRGQEARLRCSPMKGHSHVYWYRQLPEEGLKFMVYLQKENIIDESGMPKERFSAEFPKEGPSILRIQQVVRGDSAAYFCASSPPGQSFYGYTFGSGTRLTVV.

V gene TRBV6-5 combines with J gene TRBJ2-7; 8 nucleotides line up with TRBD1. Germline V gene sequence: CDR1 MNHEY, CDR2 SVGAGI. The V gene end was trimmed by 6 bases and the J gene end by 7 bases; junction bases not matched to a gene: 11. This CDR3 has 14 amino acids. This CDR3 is CASSLGQGWYEQYF. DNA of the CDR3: TGTGCCAGCAGCCTAGGACAGGGATGGTATGAGCAGTACTTC.

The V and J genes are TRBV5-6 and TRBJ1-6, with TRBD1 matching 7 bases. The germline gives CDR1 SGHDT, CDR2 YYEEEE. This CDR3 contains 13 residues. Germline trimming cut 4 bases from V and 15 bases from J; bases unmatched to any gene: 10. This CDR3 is CASSPGQDRILHF. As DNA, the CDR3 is TGTGCCAGCAGCCCTGGACAGGACCGGATCCTCCACTTT.

DNA for the CDR3: TGTGCCAGCAACCTCGACAGGGGTGGAGAGACCCAGTACTTC. It is translated as CASNLDRGGETQYF. The chain recombines TRBV6-1 with TRBJ2-5, with TRBD1 matching 8 bases. CDR3 size: 14 residues. V gave up 7 bases and J gave up 4 bases; unmatched junction bases: 8. Germline CDR1 reads MNHNS; CDR2 reads SASEGT.

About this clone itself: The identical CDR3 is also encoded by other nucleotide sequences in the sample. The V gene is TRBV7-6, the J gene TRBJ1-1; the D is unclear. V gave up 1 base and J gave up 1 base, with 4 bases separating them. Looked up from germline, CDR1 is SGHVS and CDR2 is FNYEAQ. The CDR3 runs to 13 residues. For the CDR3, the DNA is TGTGCCAGCAGCTTAGGACAGAACACTGAAGCTTTCTTT. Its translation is CASSLGQNTEAFF.